This passage covers 17 T cell receptor beta chains from one sample sequenced in a study of blood T cell repertoires in COVID-19. TCRdb's table, derived via immunoSEQ multiplex PCR, lists solely in-frame clones and lacks some. This table holds a few hundred thousand clones, about four fifths found once. The sample comprised peripheral blood. The receptors were gathered from a woman aged 25 to 39 who had recovered from COVID-19.

J is TRBJ2-2 and V is TRBV19; D is perhaps TRBD2 (7 bases). Germline CDR1 LNHDA, CDR2 SQIVND (reference sequence). The CDR3 has 16 residues. V was shortened by 10 bases and J by 4 bases, with 22 bases between the two germline ends. The CDR3 is CATTRGEGVGTGELFF. CDR3 DNA sequence: TGTGCCACCACCCGGGGGGAGGGGGTGGGCACCGGGGAGCTGTTTTTT.

The chain links TRBV11-2 to TRBJ2-2; 12 bases match TRBD2. Looked up from germline, CDR1 is SGHAT and CDR2 is FQNNGV. The CDR3 has 18 residues. V shed 4 bases, J shed 1 base, and the junction held 7 bases outside the gene matches. The CDR3 coding sequence is TGTGCCAGCAGCTCGGGAGGACTAGCGGGGCAGAACACCGGGGAGCTGTTTTTT. Residues: CASSSGGLAGQNTGELFF.

The chain uses TRBV5-1 and TRBJ2-2; no firm D call. With 3 bases removed from V and 0 bases from J, the gap between germline ends came to 9 bases. CDR3 size: 15 residues. The germline CDR1 and CDR2 sequences are SGHRS and YFSETQ. DNA of the CDR3: TGCGCCAGCAGCTCCTTTACTGCGAACACCGGGGAGCTGTTTTTT. Its translation: CASSSFTANTGELFF.

The CDR3 protein is CASSVDGTGTYEQYF. The CDR3 nucleotides read TGTGCCAGCAGCGTAGACGGGACTGGCACCTACGAGCAGTACTTC. V usage is TRBV9 and J usage is TRBJ2-7; possibly TRBD2 for D (6 bases). CDR3 length: 15 amino acids. CDR1 SGDLS and CDR2 YYNGEE come from the germline V gene. Trimming cost V 0 bases and J 2 bases, with 12 bases left between them.

V is TRBV28 and J is TRBJ1-4, with D hard to call. Deletions cut 7 bases from V and 7 bases from J, with 16 bases between. The CDR3 spans 14 residues. Per the germline V gene, CDR1 is MDHEN and CDR2 is SYDVKM. The CDR3 loop is CASKDGGSGEKLFF. Here the CDR3 DNA reads TGTGCCAGCAAAGACGGCGGATCTGGTGAAAAACTGTTTTTT.

The chain uses TRBV6-5 and TRBJ2-7, with 10 bases lining up with TRBD1. The CDR3 consists of 15 residues. CDR1 is MNHEY and CDR2 is SVGAGI in the germline V gene. J lost 0 bases, V lost 4 bases, and 3 bases had no gene match. The CDR3 nucleotides read TGTGCCAGCAGTTCCAGGACAGGGGGCTCCTACGAGCAGTACTTC. It codes for CASSSRTGGSYEQYF.

V is TRBV7-3 and J is TRBJ2-7; 8 bases fit TRBD2. Germline-derived CDR1 and CDR2 are SGHTA and FQGTGA. V shed 5 bases and J 1 base; nucleotides not matched to a gene: 4. CDR3 size: 14 residues. The CDR3 protein is CASSPGGRSYEQYF. The CDR3 DNA sequence: TGTGCCAGCAGCCCGGGGGGGCGGTCCTACGAGCAGTACTTC.

V usage is TRBV6-4 and J usage is TRBJ1-1; D gene uncertain. CDR1 and CDR2 (germline): MRHNA, SNTAGT. There are 13 residues in the CDR3. The V end lost 3 bases, the J end lost 1 base, and 6 bases lay between the germline ends. The CDR3 is CASSDAGNTEAFF. The CDR3 nucleotides are TGTGCCAGCAGTGATGCAGGGAACACTGAAGCTTTCTTT.

This rearrangement joins TRBV5-1 to TRBJ2-7; 8 bases are shared with TRBD2. Germline V CDR1 and CDR2: SGHRS, YFSETQ. Trimming cost V 4 bases and J 0 bases; bases outside gene matches: 3. The CDR3 spans 14 residues. The CDR3 DNA reads as TGCGCCAGCAGCGGAGCGGGGGCCTCCTACGAGCAGTACTTC. Translation: CASSGAGASYEQYF.

The genes are TRBV12-5 and TRBJ1-5; no clear D gene. The length of the CDR3 is 13 residues. Trimming pared 2 bases from V and 5 bases from J, leaving 7 bases between. CDR1 LGHNT and CDR2 FRNRAP come from the germline V gene. The CDR3 nucleotides are TGTGCTAGTGGTTTGCAAACTTATCAGCCCCAGCATTTT. Its translation is CASGLQTYQPQHF. Looking up the rest from reference TRBV12-5 and TRBJ1-5 gives the full variable domain: DARVTQTPRHKVTEMGQEVTMRCQPILGHNTVFWYRQTMMQGLELLAYFRNRAPLDDSGMPKDRFSAEMPDATLATLKIQPSEPRDSAVYFCASGLQTYQPQHFGDGTRLSIL.

The V and J genes are TRBV18 and TRBJ2-4; TRBD1 aligns across 7 bases. The CDR3 length is 14 residues. V dropped 4 bases and J dropped 8; count of bases not matched to a gene: 8. Germline V gene data show CDR1 as KGHSH and CDR2 as LQKENI. CDR3 DNA sequence: TGTGCCAGCTCACAAACAGGGGAGAGGGACATTCAGTACTTC. Its protein is CASSQTGERDIQYF.

The chain couples TRBV10-1 to TRBJ2-5; 8 positions agree with TRBD1. After removal of 4 bases from V and 2 bases from J, the junction contained 0 bases not matched to a gene. CDR3 size: 13 residues. Germline CDR1 reads WNHNN; CDR2 reads SYGVQD (reference sequence). CDR3 sequence reads: CASSGDRQETQYF. The CDR3 nucleotides are TGCGCCAGCAGTGGGGACAGGCAAGAGACCCAGTACTTC.

This clone was seen only once. The J gene is TRBJ1-3, the V gene TRBV3-1 (or the pseudogene TRBV3-2); possibly TRBD1 for D (5 bases). Germline V gives CDR1 LGHDT, CDR2 YNNKEL (reference sequence). The CDR3 spans 13 residues. Trimming removed 4 bases at V and 2 bases at J, with 6 bases between. CDR3 sequence (DNA): TGTGCCAGCAGCCTAGGGGCTGGAAACACCATATATTTT. Protein product: CASSLGAGNTIYF.

The genes are TRBV29-1 and TRBJ2-7; TRBD2 aligns across 11 bases. The J segment lost 4 bases and the V segment lost 2 bases, leaving 7 bases of the junction unmatched. This CDR3 has 15 residues. Germline values: CDR1 SQVTM, CDR2 ANQGSEA. CDR3 protein: CSVETSGSIFYEQYF. The CDR3 DNA reads TGCAGCGTTGAAACTAGCGGGAGTATCTTTTACGAGCAGTACTTC.

The V call is TRBV5-5, the J call TRBJ1-1; no definite D call. Germline V CDR1 and CDR2: SGHKS, YYEKEE (reference sequence). V lost 5 bases to trimming and J lost 2 bases, with 13 bases between them. This CDR3 is built from 14 residues. CDR3 in amino acids: CASRGDGLNTEAFF. DNA for the CDR3: TGTGCCAGCAGGGGCGACGGCCTAAACACTGAAGCTTTCTTT. The entire variable domain, with the rest obtained from reference TRBV5-5 and TRBJ1-1, is as follows: DAGVTQSPTHLIKTRGQQVTLRCSPISGHKSVSWYQQVLGQGPQFIFQYYEKEERGRGNFPDRFSARQFPNYSSELNVNALLLGDSALYLCASRGDGLNTEAFFGQGTRLTVV.

This clone occurred a few times. One end of the junction varies from germline; a read error may be responsible. The chain couples TRBV30 to TRBJ2-5; 14 nucleotides align to TRBD2. This CDR3 region has 15 residues. Germline V CDR1 and CDR2: GTSNPN, SVGIG (reference sequence). The CDR3 bases are TGTGCCTGGCGTGTGGGACTAGCGGGAGTGGGGACCCAGTACTTC. Amino acids: CAWRVGLAGVGTQYF.

This clone was seen more than once but under ten times. The V gene is TRBV5-4, the J gene TRBJ2-5; D gene unclear. Germline V CDR1 and CDR2: SGHNT, YYREEE (reference sequence). CDR3 size: 15 residues. V dropped 4 bases and J dropped 5 bases, with 18 bases sitting between them. The CDR3 DNA reads TGTGCCAGCAGCCCCGGAGTAGCAATTCGGGAGACCCAGTACTTC. The encoded protein is CASSPGVAIRETQYF.